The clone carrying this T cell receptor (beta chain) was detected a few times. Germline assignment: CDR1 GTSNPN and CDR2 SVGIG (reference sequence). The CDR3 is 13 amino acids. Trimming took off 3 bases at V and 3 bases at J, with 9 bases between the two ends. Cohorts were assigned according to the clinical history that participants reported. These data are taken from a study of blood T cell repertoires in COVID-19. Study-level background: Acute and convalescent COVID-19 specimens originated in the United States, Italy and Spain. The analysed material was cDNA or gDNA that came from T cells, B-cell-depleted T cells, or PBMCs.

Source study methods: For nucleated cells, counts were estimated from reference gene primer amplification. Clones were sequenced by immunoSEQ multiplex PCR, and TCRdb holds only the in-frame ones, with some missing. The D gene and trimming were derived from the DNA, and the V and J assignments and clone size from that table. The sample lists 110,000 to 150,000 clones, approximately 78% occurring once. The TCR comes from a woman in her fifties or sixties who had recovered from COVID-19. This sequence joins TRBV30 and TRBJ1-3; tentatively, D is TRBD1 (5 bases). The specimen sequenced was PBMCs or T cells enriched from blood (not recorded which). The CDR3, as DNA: TGTGCCTGGAGGGGGGGAGTTGGAAACACCATATATTTT. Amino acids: CAWRGGVGNTIYF.